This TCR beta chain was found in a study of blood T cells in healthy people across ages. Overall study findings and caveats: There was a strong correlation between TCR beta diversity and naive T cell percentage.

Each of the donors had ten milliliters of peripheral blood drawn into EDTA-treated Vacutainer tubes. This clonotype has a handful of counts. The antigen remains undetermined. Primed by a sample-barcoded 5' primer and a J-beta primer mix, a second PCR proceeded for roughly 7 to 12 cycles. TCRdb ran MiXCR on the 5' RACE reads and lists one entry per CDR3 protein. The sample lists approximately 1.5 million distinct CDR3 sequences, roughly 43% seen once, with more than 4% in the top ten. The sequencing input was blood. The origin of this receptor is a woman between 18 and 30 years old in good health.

The CDR3, as DNA: TGCAGTGCCGCCACTGGGACTAGTTTAAATGAGCAGTTCTTC. Translating it yields CSAATGTSLNEQFF. The chain couples TRBV20-1 to TRBJ2-1; 8 nucleotides agree with TRBD2. The germline gives CDR1 DFQATT, CDR2 SNEGSKA (reference sequence). This CDR3 is 14 amino acids long. The V and J ends lost 6 bases and 7 bases, in that order; junction bases with no gene match: 11.